This TCR beta chain appears in the sequencing data of a study of blood T cell repertoires in COVID-19. Study summary: COVID-19 samples from acute and convalescent phases originated in the United States, Italy and Spain. T cells, B-cell-depleted T cells, or PBMCs supplied cDNA or gDNA.

Generated by immunoSEQ multiplex PCR, the TCRdb table keeps only in-frame clones and is missing some. The data contain tens of thousands of clones, 84% of them singletons. CDR1 and CDR2 from the germline V gene are SGDLS and YYNGEE. The length of the CDR3 is 16 residues. After removal of 0 bases from V and 3 bases from J, the junction contained 5 bases not matched to a gene. The specimen sequenced was peripheral blood. The chain has TRBV9 and TRBJ2-1; TRBD2 matches 8 bases. This receptor was identified in a man between 65 and 79 years old with acute or convalescent COVID-19. The CDR3 spells CASSVAVAGSYNEQFF. In nucleotides, the CDR3 is TGTGCCAGCAGCGTAGCGGTAGCGGGGAGCTACAATGAGCAGTTCTTC.